Listed below are T cell receptor beta chains from one sample, sequenced in a study of T cell responses to AZD1222 COVID-19 vaccine. Profiling relied on immunoSEQ multiplex PCR, and the TCRdb table lists in-frame clones only, not all of them. This table holds around 180,000 clones, about 85% found once. The material sequenced was peripheral blood, taken on day 0 of AZD1222 vaccination. Receptors originate from an adult in good health. The CDR3 runs from the conserved cysteine through the conserved F or W. A D gene is named only where the DNA matches it firmly. Rows give clone size only sometimes, using once, few, many, or a class for an expanded clone.

V gene	J gene	clone size	D gene	CDR3 protein	CDR3 DNA
TRBV18	TRBJ1-5	.	.	CASSFGENQPQHF	TGTGCCAGCTCATTTGGTGAAAATCAGCCCCAGCATTTT
TRBV28	TRBJ1-4	.	.	CASSSTATNEKLFF	TGTGCCAGCAGTTCCACTGCAACTAATGAAAAACTGTTTTTT
TRBV28	TRBJ1-5	once	.	CASSSIDSNQPQHF	TGTGCCAGCAGTTCCATTGACAGCAATCAGCCCCAGCATTTT
TRBV18	TRBJ1-1	.	.	CASRGTEAFF	TGTGCCAGCAGGGGTACTGAAGCTTTCTTT
TRBV3-1/TRBV3-2	TRBJ1-1	.	TRBD1	CASSQLQGAGTEAFF	TGTGCCAGCAGCCAACTGCAGGGGGCTGGAACTGAAGCTTTCTTT
TRBV4-1	TRBJ2-1	few	TRBD2	CASSQGLAGGPRSYNEQFF	TGCGCCAGCAGCCAGGGACTAGCGGGAGGGCCGAGGTCCTACAATGAGCAGTTCTTC
TRBV27	TRBJ2-3	.	TRBD2	CASSLSGSLLPDTQYF	TGTGCCAGCAGTCTTAGCGGGAGTCTTCTACCAGATACGCAGTATTTT
TRBV5-6	TRBJ1-1	.	.	CASSFQTYTEAFF	TGTGCCAGCAGCTTTCAAACCTACACTGAAGCTTTCTTT
TRBV19	TRBJ1-5	.	.	CASSPPGKGNQPQHF	TGTGCCAGTAGTCCTCCGGGGAAGGGCAATCAGCCCCAGCATTTT
TRBV30	TRBJ1-5	.	.	CAWSVPGAASNQPQHF	TGTGCCTGGAGTGTACCTGGGGCCGCGTCCAATCAGCCCCAGCATTTT
TRBV3-1/TRBV3-2	TRBJ1-2	.	.	CASSQDRARGYTF	TGTGCCAGCAGCCAAGACAGGGCAAGGGGCTACACCTTC
TRBV5-1	TRBJ2-7	.	.	CASRGPYEQYF	TGCGCCAGCAGGGGTCCGTACGAGCAGTACTTC
TRBV20-1	TRBJ2-7	.	TRBD2	CSASLAGAEQYF	TGCAGTGCTAGTCTAGCGGGAGCCGAGCAGTACTTC
TRBV18	TRBJ1-3	.	.	CASSPPLRQGNTIYF	TGTGCCAGCTCACCCCCCCTTCGACAGGGAAACACCATATATTTT
TRBV6-6	TRBJ2-1	.	.	CASSSGTANNEQFF	TGTGCCAGCAGTAGCGGGACAGCCAACAATGAGCAGTTCTTC
TRBV21-1	TRBJ2-7	.	.	CASSARLLPVRVYEQYF	TGTGCCAGCAGCGCCCGGCTTCTCCCAGTCCGGGTTTACGAGCAGTACTTC
TRBV4-1	TRBJ1-4	.	.	CASSQPRLRDTKGASEKLFF	TGCGCCAGCAGCCAACCACGGCTCCGGGACACCAAAGGAGCAAGTGAAAAACTGTTTTTT
TRBV2	TRBJ1-1	.	.	CASSTSRVNTEAFF	TGTGCCAGCAGTACAAGCAGGGTGAACACTGAAGCTTTCTTT